A selection of T cell receptor beta chains follows, all from one sample in a study of CD8 T cells in ankylosing spondylitis. TCRdb re-derived calls from the 5' RACE reads in MiXCR, one entry per CDR3 protein. This sample yields around 320,000 distinct CDR3 sequences, of which under 25% are seen a single time; 3.5% belongs to the top ten. What was sequenced was blood, either unsorted or a sorted T cell fraction (not recorded which). The receptors stem from a female donor with ankylosing spondylitis or in good health (not recorded which). Each CDR3 is given with its conserved first and last residue. Each record gives: CDR3 protein, CDR3 DNA, D gene, J gene, V gene, clone size. D genes are given only for firm matches. Clone size is not always given. Where it is, it says once, few, many or a class for expanded clones.

cdr3_aa: CASKGGGSTDTQYF
cdr3_nt: TGTGCCAGCAAGGGGGGCGGTAGCACAGATACGCAGTATTTT
d_call: .
j_call: TRBJ2-3
v_call: TRBV6-4
clone_size: .

cdr3_aa: CASSPGQGATGANVLTF
cdr3_nt: TGTGCCAGCAGCCCAGGACAGGGAGCAACTGGGGCCAACGTCCTGACTTTC
d_call: TRBD1
j_call: TRBJ2-6
v_call: TRBV3-1
clone_size: .

cdr3_aa: CSASAASGRDGEQFF
cdr3_nt: TGCAGTGCTAGCGCCGCTAGCGGGAGGGACGGTGAGCAGTTCTTC
d_call: TRBD2
j_call: TRBJ2-1
v_call: TRBV20-1
clone_size: many

cdr3_aa: CASSEGQGYNEQFF
cdr3_nt: TGTGCCAGCAGTGAGGGACAAGGATACAATGAGCAGTTCTTC
d_call: .
j_call: TRBJ2-1
v_call: TRBV6-4
clone_size: few

cdr3_aa: CSASRGGGNTIYF
cdr3_nt: TGCAGTGCTAGTCGAGGCGGTGGAAACACCATATATTTT
d_call: .
j_call: TRBJ1-3
v_call: TRBV20-1
clone_size: many

cdr3_aa: CASGQMDTQYF
cdr3_nt: TGTGCCAGCGGTCAAATGGATACGCAGTATTTT
d_call: .
j_call: TRBJ2-3
v_call: TRBV12-3/TRBV12-4
clone_size: .

cdr3_aa: CSAKLAAYEQYF
cdr3_nt: TGCAGTGCTAAACTAGCGGCCTACGAGCAGTACTTC
d_call: TRBD2
j_call: TRBJ2-7
v_call: TRBV20-1
clone_size: many

cdr3_aa: CASSLLISSYNEQFF
cdr3_nt: TGTGCCAGCAGCTTACTCATTAGCTCCTACAATGAGCAGTTCTTC
d_call: .
j_call: TRBJ2-1
v_call: TRBV7-2
clone_size: few

cdr3_aa: CAIRAQNGDPYF
cdr3_nt: TGTGCCATCAGGGCTCAAAACGGCGATCCTTACTTC
d_call: .
j_call: TRBJ2-4
v_call: TRBV10-3
clone_size: few

cdr3_aa: CASSFRDRGRGETQYF
cdr3_nt: TGCGCCAGCAGCTTTAGAGACAGGGGGCGTGGAGAGACCCAGTACTTC
d_call: TRBD1
j_call: TRBJ2-5
v_call: TRBV5-1
clone_size: .

cdr3_aa: CASSMTHNYEQYF
cdr3_nt: TGTGCCAGCAGCATGACTCATAACTACGAGCAGTACTTC
d_call: .
j_call: TRBJ2-7
v_call: TRBV6-1
clone_size: .

cdr3_aa: CASSIQGAGTDTQYF
cdr3_nt: TGTGCCAGCAGTATACAGGGGGCAGGTACAGATACGCAGTATTTT
d_call: TRBD1
j_call: TRBJ2-3
v_call: TRBV7-2
clone_size: .

cdr3_aa: CSGAFTSAGRDTQYF
cdr3_nt: TGCAGTGGGGCTTTTACTAGCGCGGGACGAGATACGCAGTATTTT
d_call: TRBD2
j_call: TRBJ2-3
v_call: TRBV20-1
clone_size: .